The subject of this entry is one TCR beta chain. CDR1 and CDR2 (germline): LNHDA, SQIVND (reference sequence). Germline trimming cut 6 bases from V and 9 bases from J; bases unmatched to any gene: 10. This CDR3 comprises 15 residues. The data are from a study of blood T cell repertoires in COVID-19. Method: immunoSEQ multiplex PCR; TCRdb's copy keeps in-frame clones and lacks some. The repertoire consists of about 120,000 clones, with 75% to 80% occurring once and the leading ten covering approximately 7.9%. This sequence was found in a human donor in a cohort sampled during active COVID-19. V usage is TRBV19 and J usage is TRBJ1-6; the match to TRBD1 covers 8 bases. Sequencing was carried out using peripheral blood. The CDR3 region has the DNA TGTGCCAGTAGCCTAATCCAGGGGGCAGGTTCACCCCTCCACTTT. Translation: CASSLIQGAGSPLHF. Full variable domain (outside the CDR3, taken from reference TRBV19 and TRBJ1-6): DGGITQSPKYLFRKEGQNVTLSCEQNLNHDAMYWYRQDPGQGLRLIYYSQIVNDFQKGDIAEGYSVSREKKESFPLTVTSAQKNPTAFYLCASSLIQGAGSPLHFGNGTRLTVT.